This T cell receptor beta chain came from a study of T-cell reconstitution after alpha-beta-depleted transplantation in children. TCRbeta library construction was performed incorporating unique molecular identifiers. MiXCR, applied by TCRdb to the PCR reads, yields one record per CDR3 protein. The table has about 540,000 distinct CDR3 sequences, around 16% seen once. The V gene end was trimmed by 1 base and the J gene end by 4 bases; junction bases not matched to a gene: 4. Per germline, CDR1 DFQATT and CDR2 SNEGSKA (reference sequence). The CDR3 runs to 14 residues. The TCR comes from a human donor who donated a stem cell graft to a child with acute lymphoblastic leukemia. This rearrangement joins TRBV20-1 to TRBJ2-1, with 7 positions matching TRBD2. This specimen was PBMCs from the stem cell graft donor, taken from the stem cell graft. The CDR3 loop is CSARASGDYNEQFF. The DNA for the CDR3 is TGCAGTGCTAGAGCCAGCGGGGATTACAATGAGCAGTTCTTC.